This TCR beta chain is drawn from a study of Graves' ophthalmopathy and Graves' hyperthyroidism (dated by TCRdb to the late 2010s). Turning to the overall study: Hyperthyroidism was defined as stable when no progression to ophthalmopathy occurred within 18 months of follow-up. In total, 135 blood samples were TCR-sequenced: 40 to 45 ophthalmopathy, some 75 hyperthyroidism and some 17 hyperthyroidism-to-ophthalmopathy patients. TCR beta repertoire signatures were used to distinguish Graves' ophthalmopathy from Graves' hyperthyroidism and to predict progression to ophthalmopathy. Once sampling was done, hyperthyroidism patients were given methimazole at a starting dose of 30 mg daily, while ophthalmopathy patients were given high-dose intravenous methylprednisolone. For independent validation, a separate cohort was made up of approximately 18 hyperthyroidism patients plus 17 patients who later progressed from hyperthyroidism to ophthalmopathy. In roughly 6 hyperthyroidism patients, the T-cell repertoire of thyroid tissue was compared with the T-cell repertoire of blood. To explore V-J signatures that separate ophthalmopathy from hyperthyroidism, a discovery set of about 100 patients was enrolled, consisting of 40 to 45 with ophthalmopathy and some 59 with stable hyperthyroidism.

Hyperthyroidism patients were newly diagnosed, were aged 18 to 65 years, and had a disease duration under 2 months. Patients with other autoimmune diseases, uncontrolled infections, pregnancy or lactation were excluded from the study. Diagnosis relied on clinical symptoms, serum thyroxine, TRAb, thyroid ultrasound and orbital computed tomography. Trizol reagent was used to extract the total RNA, and its quality was then checked on an Agilent 2100 Bioanalyzer. In regard to this clonotype: Its antigen is unknown. A much larger clone lies a single base off, so this may be a read error. This CDR3 is missing its conserved last phenylalanine or tryptophan, likely due to a read error.

TCR beta CDR3 regions were amplified from RNA transcripts for repertoire sequencing. The first round was an RT-PCR using HTBI primers with the Qiagen OneStep RT-PCR kit, and this first round was followed by a second-round multiplex PCR, then size selection and purification. The libraries underwent paired-end sequencing with 100 bp reads on an Illumina HiSeq2000. The authors processed their data as follows. SOAPnuke was used to process the reads, throwing out any read that had adapters, had uncalled bases, had a mean Phred below 15, or lacked an exact constant-primer or identifier match. COPE v1.2.5 was used to merge high-quality paired reads. Each unique nucleotide sequence was defined as a clonotype, and clonotypes were aligned to IMGT TRB V, D and J references with MiTCR v1.1. The analysis was limited to V-J combinations with a frequency above 0.0001, which together covered approximately 99% of repertoires. A TCR clonal expansion and chaos score per V-J combination was defined as the ratio of F50 clonal expansion to chaos observed in the TCRdist matrix. Welch's t-statistics and random forest were used to reduce features to about a dozen V-J combinations, which were fed into a naive Bayes classifier. The similarity between thyroid and blood repertoires was quantified using the Morisita-Horn index. The public reads were run again by TCRdb, first through fastp at Q25 and then through MiXCR, and only productive beta chains were kept. Rows merge per CDR3 protein into single entries with the most common DNA and genes. These V and J calls derive from TCRdb rather than the authors' analysis. The sample table contains roughly 1.1 million distinct CDR3 sequences; only one count was recorded for less than 45% of them. The ten largest clones take up 11% of the sample.

Overall study results and their limits: In validation, the model predicted ophthalmopathy progression with about 70% sensitivity and about 73% specificity; 12 predicted patients were CT-confirmed with GO in a median of roughly 6.8 months. Ophthalmopathy was separated from stable hyperthyroidism by the 13-signature model with more than 85% sensitivity and roughly 83% specificity in cross-validation and with 80%/75% in the test set. No statistical method was used to predetermine the sample size, and group allocation was not hidden from the investigators. Most of the expanded thyroid clonotypes with a frequency above 0.001 were also detected in blood, and it was suggested that the thyroid immune response may be reflected by blood repertoires.

The germline V and J ends show losses of 5 bases and 7 bases respectively, and no gene match explains 14 bases of the junction. The CDR3 is made up of 17 amino acids, end residues included. Of the read, only the CDR3 DNA is kept; its 51 bases are in frame from base 1. Per the germline V gene, SGHVS is the CDR1 and FQNEAQ is the CDR2. This clonotype was sampled from an adult man with Graves' hyperthyroidism. Rearrangement joined TRBV7-8 to TRBJ1-6; 7 central bases correspond to TRBD1. The sequencing sample was made of peripheral blood or thyroid tissue (not recorded which). The DNA is as follows: TGTGCCAGCAGCCGGAACGAGGGACAGCGAACAAATTCACCCCTCCACTCT. This sequence encodes CASSRNEGQRTNSPLHS.